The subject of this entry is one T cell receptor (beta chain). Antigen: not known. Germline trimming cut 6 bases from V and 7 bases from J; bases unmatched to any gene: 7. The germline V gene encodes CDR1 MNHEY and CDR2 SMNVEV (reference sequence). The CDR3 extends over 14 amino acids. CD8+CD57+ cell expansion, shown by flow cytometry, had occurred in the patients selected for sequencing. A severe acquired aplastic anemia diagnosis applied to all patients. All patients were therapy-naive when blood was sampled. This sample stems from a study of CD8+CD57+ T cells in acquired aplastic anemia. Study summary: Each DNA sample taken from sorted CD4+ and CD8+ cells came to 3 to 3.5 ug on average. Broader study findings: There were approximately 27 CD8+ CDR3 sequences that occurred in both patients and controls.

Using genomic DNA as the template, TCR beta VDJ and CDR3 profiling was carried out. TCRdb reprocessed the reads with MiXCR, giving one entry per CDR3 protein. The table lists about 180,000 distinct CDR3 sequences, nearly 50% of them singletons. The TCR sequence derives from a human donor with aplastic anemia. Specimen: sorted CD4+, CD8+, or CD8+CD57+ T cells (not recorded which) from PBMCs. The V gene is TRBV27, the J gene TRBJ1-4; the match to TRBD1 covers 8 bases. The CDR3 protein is CASRGQGAGEKLFF. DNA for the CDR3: TGTGCCAGCAGAGGACAGGGAGCTGGTGAAAAACTGTTTTTT.